A selection of T cell receptor beta chains follows, all from one sample in a study of identifying expanded T cells in peripheral blood. Clones were sequenced by immunoSEQ multiplex PCR, and TCRdb holds only the in-frame ones, with some missing. The table includes some 99,000 clones, 88% detected once. Sequenced sample: blood. The origin of the receptors is a person aged 18 to 70 in good health. Each CDR3 is given without its conserved first and last residue. Fields, in order: clone size, V gene, CDR3 protein. The size of a clone is reported for some rows only, either as once, few or many, or as a class for expanded clones.

size: once; V: TRBV6-6; CDR3: ASSRPGFTGELF
size: -; V: TRBV4-3; CDR3: ASSHGPGQGNYGYT
size: -; V: TRBV2; CDR3: SSNHLGAGATNTGELF
size: -; V: TRBV5-4; CDR3: ASSSLGTEAF
size: -; V: TRBV28; CDR3: ASSLGQISGNTIY
size: -; V: TRBV9; CDR3: ASSVDSRHLNTEAF
size: -; V: TRBV10-1; CDR3: ASSAGQGKVMNTEAF
size: -; V: TRBV11-3; CDR3: ASSRGQGADNEQF
size: few; V: TRBV9; CDR3: ASSVVGGNTEAF
size: -; V: TRBV28; CDR3: ASSLRHLDTQY
size: -; V: TRBV6-5; CDR3: ASSYLPGEEDGYT
size: once; V: TRBV28; CDR3: ASSWDPEGSGNTIY
size: -; V: TRBV5-1; CDR3: ASSPAGQGDYGYT
size: once; V: TRBV14; CDR3: ASSQDRWLAYEQY
size: -; V: TRBV2; CDR3: AGNSGTGSYEQY
size: -; V: TRBV5-6; CDR3: ASSWTSGTGELF
size: -; V: TRBV5-4; CDR3: ASSWYREEKLF
size: -; V: TRBV2; CDR3: ASSGGGPSNEQF
size: once; V: TRBV5-5; CDR3: ASSLFGTGSYNEQF
size: -; V: TRBV6-6; CDR3: ASSPFQGRQGGEQF
size: -; V: TRBV10-2; CDR3: ASSLKREVETQY
size: -; V: TRBV4-2; CDR3: ASSQGPPGLAGGVDEQF
size: -; V: TRBV15; CDR3: ATSRPGTGGYEQY
size: -; V: TRBV29-1; CDR3: SVGVGASTGELF
size: -; V: TRBV6-1; CDR3: ASSARGRLSNQPQH
size: -; V: TRBV2; CDR3: ASSVKSSGANVLT
size: -; V: TRBV6-5; CDR3: ASSYSGTAYQETQY
size: few; V: TRBV7-2; CDR3: ASSLGQQVGYT
size: few; V: TRBV19; CDR3: ASSTRAEGTGELF
size: -; V: TRBV28; CDR3: ASNNRGHHTEAF
size: -; V: TRBV6-5; CDR3: ASSYVGTTSPLH
size: -; V: TRBV4-1; CDR3: ASSLIGENNEQF
size: -; V: TRBV11-2; CDR3: ASSLEWGAGAF
size: few; V: TRBV27; CDR3: ASSFAPLWPQH
size: few; V: TRBV13; CDR3: ASSLGVSEQF
size: few; V: TRBV4-1; CDR3: ASSQDLGQVLTSPLH
size: -; V: TRBV25-1; CDR3: ASEGFAGEAF
size: -; V: TRBV28; CDR3: ASSLLAGMGETQY
size: -; V: TRBV27; CDR3: ASSFWVPGGLNTGELF
size: -; V: TRBV15; CDR3: ATSTTGREQY
size: -; V: TRBV4-2; CDR3: ASSPTNTEAF
size: -; V: TRBV28; CDR3: ASSDRAEAF
size: -; V: TRBV9; CDR3: ASSHRDNEQF
size: -; V: TRBV5-4; CDR3: ASSPAREGFGETQY
size: -; V: TRBV19; CDR3: ASSIGLEYEQY
size: -; V: TRBV11-2; CDR3: ASSLNEGGYGYT
size: -; V: TRBV2; CDR3: ASSKGYPKSGANVLT
size: once; V: TRBV7-6; CDR3: ASSAHEAWSNQPQH
size: once; V: TRBV7-3; CDR3: ASSLGLAGGRGETQY
size: -; V: TRBV5-6; CDR3: ASSLHLVQETQY
size: -; V: TRBV30; CDR3: AWSRDRDYTEAF
size: -; V: TRBV7-8; CDR3: ASSLGGGGNRVYNEQF
size: -; V: TRBV7-2; CDR3: ASSQGGSRGYEQY
size: -; V: TRBV10-3; CDR3: AISDQPITVSSGNTIY
size: -; V: TRBV30; CDR3: AWSRQGHETQY
size: -; V: TRBV25-1; CDR3: ASSPDRNTYEQY
size: -; V: TRBV9; CDR3: ASSVGTSGRGIEQY
size: -; V: TRBV7-9; CDR3: ASRATNEKLF